This note documents a single T cell receptor (beta chain) sequence. Its antigen is undetermined. Germline CDR1 is MNHEY and CDR2 is SMNVEV (reference sequence). This CDR3 comprises 13 residues. V shed 8 bases and J shed 9 bases, with 17 bases lying between them. This sample was included in a study of T cell responses to AZD1222 COVID-19 vaccine. Libraries were prepared by immunoSEQ multiplex PCR; TCRdb keeps only in-frame clonotypes and omits some of them. Of over 65,000 clones listed, approximately 80% are singletons. Whole-study findings and limits: Two AZD1222 administrations were followed by greater Spike-specific TCR breadth and depth.

This chain joins TRBV27 and TRBJ2-1, with D tentatively TRBD1 (5 bases). The TCR was taken from an adult in good health. Material: peripheral blood, obtained on day 0 of AZD1222 vaccination. The CDR3 reads CASWGPLSVEQFF. CDR3 coding DNA: TGTGCCAGCTGGGGCCCCCTCTCCGTTGAGCAGTTCTTC.